Below are 14 T cell receptor beta chains sequenced from a single sample in a study of OX40 agonist ivuxolimab in advanced cancers. Libraries were prepared by immunoSEQ multiplex PCR; TCRdb keeps only in-frame clonotypes and omits some of them. Of roughly 41,000 clones listed, just under 85% are singletons. The sequenced sample was CD4+ or CD8+ T cells sorted from blood, obtained in a trial of the OX40 agonist ivuxolimab. The receptors were gathered from an adult with an advanced solid tumor such as melanoma, head and neck, liver or kidney cancer.

V is TRBV7-3 and J is TRBJ2-5; 9 nucleotides match TRBD1. The CDR3 length is 13 residues. CDR1 is SGHTA, CDR2 FQGTGA, per germline. V lost 5 bases, J lost 9 bases, and 7 bases stayed unmatched. In DNA form, the CDR3 reads TGTGCCAGCAGCCCCGGGACAGGGTTGGCCCAGTACTTC. It encodes CASSPGTGLAQYF.

The chain is built from TRBV6-5 and TRBJ2-5; no clear D gene. The CDR3 totals 13 residues. CDR1 is MNHEY and CDR2 is SVGAGI in the germline V gene. V lost 3 bases and J 5 bases, leaving 10 bases between the germline ends. CDR3 residues: CASSYGQQETQYF. CDR3 bases: TGTGCCAGCAGTTATGGCCAACAGGAGACCCAGTACTTC.

This chain uses TRBV5-1 with TRBJ2-1; 10 positions match TRBD2. The CDR3 contains 15 residues. Germline V gives CDR1 SGHRS, CDR2 YFSETQ. V trimming: 4 bases; J trimming: 8 bases; junction bases outside the gene matches: 9. The CDR3 is CASSQGLASPDEQFF. DNA for the CDR3: TGCGCCAGCAGCCAGGGACTAGCGTCCCCCGATGAGCAGTTCTTC.

This chain connects TRBV5-1 to TRBJ2-3; D gene unclear. Germline V CDR1 and CDR2: SGHRS, YFSETQ. Trimming shortened V by 4 bases and J by 5 bases, and 17 bases separated the two germline ends. This CDR3 has 15 residues. CDR3 nucleotide sequence: TGCGCCAGCAGCCCCCTGACTGGCTCCGGAGATACGCAGTATTTT. This translates into CASSPLTGSGDTQYF.

The CDR3 loop reads CASSPGTRGGTDTQYF. Written as DNA, the CDR3 is TGTGCCAGCAGCCCCGGGACGCGGGGAGGCACAGATACGCAGTATTTT. The chain has TRBV7-2 and TRBJ2-3; tentatively, D is TRBD2 (6 bases). CDR1 is SGHTA, CDR2 FQGNSA, per germline. The CDR3 contains 16 residues. V dropped 5 bases and J dropped 1 base, with 16 bases sitting between them.

The chain links TRBV5-8 to TRBJ2-2, with TRBD2 matching over 12 bases. The junction had 10 bases not matched to a gene; V was cut back by 4 bases and J by 3 bases. Germline lookup yields CDR1 SGHTS and CDR2 YDEGEE. This CDR3 contains 18 residues. The CDR3 coding sequence is TGTGCCAGCAGCGAAACTAGCGGGGGGTGGATTTACACCGGGGAGCTGTTTTTT. Translation gives CASSETSGGWIYTGELFF.

The chain couples TRBV9 to TRBJ2-5; 7 positions match TRBD2. Per the germline V gene, CDR1 is SGDLS and CDR2 is YYNGEE. The CDR3 contains 17 residues. Germline trimming cut 0 bases from V and 7 bases from J; bases unmatched to any gene: 15. CDR3 DNA: TGTGCCAGCAGCGTAGGCTGGGGGGGTGGCGGAGAGGGGACCCAGTACTTC. This sequence encodes CASSVGWGGGGEGTQYF. The variable domain in full, completed from reference TRBV9 and TRBJ2-5, reads DSGVTQTPKHLITATGQRVTLRCSPRSGDLSVYWYQQSLDQGLQFLIQYYNGEERAKGNILERFSAQQFPDLHSELNLSSLELGDSALYFCASSVGWGGGGEGTQYFGPGTRLLVL.

The J gene is TRBJ2-7, the V gene TRBV7-2, with a possible D match to TRBD2 (6 bases). The CDR3 spans 16 residues. The ends were cut back, 5 bases at V and 0 bases at J, with 17 bases in the middle. Germline V gene lookup returns CDR1 SGHTA and CDR2 FQGNSA. As DNA, the CDR3 is TGTGCCAGCAGCCACAACGGACTATTGAGCTCCTACGAGCAGTACTTC. The encoded protein is CASSHNGLLSSYEQYF.

The rearrangement joins TRBV11-2 to TRBJ2-2, with D unclear. The CDR3 totals 15 residues. Germline assignment: CDR1 SGHAT and CDR2 FQNNGV. Deletions cut 5 bases from V and 0 bases from J, with 10 bases between. The DNA of the CDR3 is TGTGCCAGCAGCCCCCGAAACCCGAACACCGGGGAGCTGTTTTTT. As protein: CASSPRNPNTGELFF.

This chain uses TRBV6-4 with TRBJ1-1; D not resolved. Trimming cost V 3 bases and J 1 base, with 6 bases left between them. Looked up from germline, CDR1 is MRHNA and CDR2 is SNTAGT. This CDR3 is 13 amino acids long. CDR3 loop: CASSEIPNTEAFF. CDR3 in DNA: TGTGCCAGCAGTGAAATCCCGAACACTGAAGCTTTCTTT.

The chain carries TRBV7-9 and TRBJ2-1, with D perhaps matching TRBD1 (6 bases). CDR1 is SEHNR, CDR2 FQNEAQ, per germline (reference sequence). The CDR3 contains 16 residues. Deletions cut 8 bases from V and 0 bases from J, with 17 bases between. DNA for the CDR3: TGTGCCAGCGCCGCCAAACTAGGGGGCTCCTACAATGAGCAGTTCTTC. Residues: CASAAKLGGSYNEQFF.

The gene calls are TRBV11-2 and TRBJ2-4, with D possibly being TRBD1 or TRBD2 (5 bases each). Germline V gives CDR1 SGHAT, CDR2 FQNNGV. The ends were cut back, 6 bases at V and 0 bases at J, with 12 bases in the middle. This CDR3 region has 15 residues. The CDR3 loop reads CASRSAGRAKNIQYF. CDR3 bases: TGTGCCAGCAGATCCGCAGGGAGAGCCAAAAACATTCAGTACTTC.

V is TRBV19 and J is TRBJ2-1; 7 bases match TRBD1. V lost 2 bases, J lost 3 bases, and 4 bases stayed unmatched. This CDR3 contains 15 residues. From germline, CDR1 is LNHDA and CDR2 SQIVND (reference sequence). The CDR3 loop reads CASSITGDNYNEQFF. DNA for the CDR3: TGTGCCAGTAGTATAACAGGGGATAACTACAATGAGCAGTTCTTC.

The CDR3, as DNA: TGTGCCACCAGGGGACAGGGTTTCACCGGGGAGCTGTTTTTT. It yields the protein CATRGQGFTGELFF. V is TRBV15 and J is TRBJ2-2; 9 nucleotides align to TRBD1. Losses at the gene ends were 6 bases for V and 4 bases for J; bases not matched to a gene: 3. CDR3 length equals 14 residues. Germline CDR1 is LNHNV and CDR2 is YYDKDF (reference sequence).